This T cell receptor (beta chain) derives from a study of metastatic and nonmetastatic thyroid tumors. Study-wide background: It was across blood and tumor or nodule tissue from malignant and benign thyroid patients that repertoires were compared. Study-wide results and caveats: Benign nodules reportedly had significantly lower TCR beta diversity than malignant thyroid tumors in blood and tumor.

All patients reached thyroid surgery having received no treatment beforehand. Looked up from germline, CDR1 is DFQATT and CDR2 is SNEGSKA (reference sequence). Trimming cost V 3 bases and J 4 bases; bases outside gene matches: 4. CDR3 length: 14 residues. Methods used by the authors: Built for papillary thyroid cancer, a distant-metastasis classifier drew on CDR3 differences across clinicopathological groups. MiXCR re-clonotyped the PCR reads for TCRdb. The V and J calls, along with clone size, are taken from TCRdb and not from the paper's own processing. The table has fewer than 40,000 clones, about 15% seen once; the top ten hold 6.2%. This clone was recorded many times. Its antigen remains unidentified.

The chain recombines TRBV20-1 with TRBJ2-1; 9 nucleotides match TRBD2. The source material was blood. The receptor was isolated from a male donor with papillary thyroid cancer or a benign thyroid nodule (not recorded which). Some clones in this sample may be carry-over from other donors' samples. The CDR3 DNA is TGCAGTGCTAGGGCCCTAGCGGGATACAATGAGCAGTTCTTC. Translation gives CSARALAGYNEQFF.